These 5 T cell receptor beta chains originate from one sample sequenced in a study of cytomegalovirus exposure and HLA in healthy donors. The study ran its PCR with 60 Vbeta and 13 Jbeta primers. The method was immunoSEQ multiplex PCR; TCRdb's version includes in-frame clones alone and lacks a portion of them. The sample holds around 230,000 clones, roughly 73% seen once. Material for sequencing was PBMCs. The receptors derive from a boy aged 5-17 years in good health and CMV-seronegative.

The chain couples TRBV29-1 to TRBJ1-5, with 7 nucleotides matching TRBD1. Unmatched junction bases numbered 9, after V lost 3 bases and J lost 4 bases. In germline, CDR1 is SQVTM, CDR2 ANQGSEA. This CDR3 contains 15 residues. CDR3 DNA sequence: TGCAGCGTTGACGCCAGGGGGTCGGGAAATCAGCCCCAGCATTTT. Translating it yields CSVDARGSGNQPQHF.

The gene calls are TRBV29-1 and TRBJ1-1; D ambiguous. Germline assignment: CDR1 SQVTM and CDR2 ANQGSEA. V was trimmed by 6 bases and J by 8 bases, leaving 7 bases between them. This CDR3 contains 9 residues. The CDR3 loop is CSVAPEAFF. CDR3 in DNA: TGCAGCGTAGCACCGGAAGCTTTCTTT. Based on the CDR3 plus reference TRBV29-1 and TRBJ1-1, the full variable domain is SAVISQKPSRDICQRGTSLTIQCQVDSQVTMMFWYRQQPGQSLTLIATANQGSEATYESGFVIDKFPISRPNLTFSTLTVSNMSPEDSSIYLCSVAPEAFFGQGTRLTVV.

The chain combines TRBV4-1 with TRBJ1-1, with no clear D. Germline CDR1 reads MGHRA; CDR2 reads YSYEKL. CDR3 length equals 16 residues. V was cut by 2 bases and J by 1 base, with 14 bases left in between. Here the CDR3 DNA reads TGCGCCAGCAGCCAACAGGTGTTGAGATCGAACACTGAAGCTTTCTTT. It codes for CASSQQVLRSNTEAFF.

The chain carries TRBV2 and TRBJ1-2; 7 bases line up with TRBD1. The V gene's germline CDR1 is SNHLY and CDR2 FYNNEI. The V gene end was trimmed by 3 bases and the J gene end by 5 bases; junction bases not matched to a gene: 9. CDR3 length equals 15 residues. The CDR3 nucleotides read TGTGCCAGCAGTGATCTAGGGGGCGATAGGTATGGCTACACCTTC. This translates into CASSDLGGDRYGYTF.

V is TRBV25-1 and J is TRBJ1-5; D is unresolved. The CDR3 spans 13 residues. CDR1 MGHDK and CDR2 SYGVNS come from the germline V gene. Trimming took off 4 bases at V and 0 bases at J, with 4 bases between the two ends. The CDR3 sequence: CASSGYSNQPQHF. The CDR3 nucleotides read TGTGCCAGCAGTGGTTATAGCAATCAGCCCCAGCATTTT.